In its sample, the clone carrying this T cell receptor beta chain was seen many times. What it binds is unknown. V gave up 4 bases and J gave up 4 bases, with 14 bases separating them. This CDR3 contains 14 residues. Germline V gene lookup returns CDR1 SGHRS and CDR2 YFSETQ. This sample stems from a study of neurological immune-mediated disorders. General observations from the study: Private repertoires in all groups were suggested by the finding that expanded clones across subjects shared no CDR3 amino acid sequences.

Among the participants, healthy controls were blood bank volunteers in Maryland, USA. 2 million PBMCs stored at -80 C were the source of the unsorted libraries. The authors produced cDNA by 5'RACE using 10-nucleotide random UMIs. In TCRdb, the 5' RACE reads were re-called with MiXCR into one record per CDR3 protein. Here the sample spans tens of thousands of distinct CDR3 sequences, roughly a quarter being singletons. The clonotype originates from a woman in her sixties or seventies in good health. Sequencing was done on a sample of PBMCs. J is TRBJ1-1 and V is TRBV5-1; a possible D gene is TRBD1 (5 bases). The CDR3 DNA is TGCGCCAGCAGCACCCAGGGCTGGGGCACTGAAGCTTTCTTT. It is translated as CASSTQGWGTEAFF.